The subject of this entry is one TCR beta chain. Its antigen remains unknown. The data were taken from a study of cytomegalovirus exposure and HLA in healthy donors. Whole-study results and caveats: As a later analysis revealed, the rate of TCR association differed by HLA locus, with DRB1 most and HLA-C fewest.

Germline V gene lookup returns CDR1 SNHLY and CDR2 FYNNEI. Trimming pared 4 bases from V and 0 bases from J, leaving 7 bases between. The CDR3 is 14 residues long. It was with 60 Vbeta and 13 Jbeta primers that the PCR ran. Clones were sequenced by immunoSEQ multiplex PCR, and TCRdb holds only the in-frame ones, with some missing. The sample has about 140,000 clones, approximately 70% seen once. The chain recombines TRBV2 with TRBJ1-3; D uncertain. The specimen sequenced was PBMCs. The receptor was derived from a woman aged 40 to 49 in good health and CMV-seronegative. In DNA form, the CDR3 reads TGTGCCAGCAGTGGGCCGAACTCTGGAAACACCATATATTTT. Its protein is CASSGPNSGNTIYF. The complete variable domain, with remaining parts taken from reference TRBV2 and TRBJ1-3, reads EPEVTQTPSHQVTQMGQEVILRCVPISNHLYFYWYRQILGQKVEFLVSFYNNEISEKSEIFDDQFSVERPDGSNFTLKIRSTKLEDSAMYFCASSGPNSGNTIYFGEGSWLTVV.